This T cell receptor (beta chain) was found in a study of blood T cell repertoires in COVID-19. Looking at the study overall: Sites across the United States, Italy and Spain contributed samples from acute and convalescent COVID-19. Nucleic acid was either cDNA or gDNA, and it came from T cells, B-cell-depleted T cells, or PBMCs.

There are 16 residues in the CDR3. Trimming took 0 bases from V and 4 from J, leaving 17 bases between them. From germline, CDR1 is SGHRS and CDR2 YFSETQ. As processed by the authors: Amplification of reference gene primers was used by the study to estimate nucleated cell counts. This table comes from immunoSEQ multiplex PCR, and its TCRdb copy is limited to in-frame clones, with some not included. From that table come the V and J calls and clone size; the DNA was used to work out D and trimming. The table has a few hundred thousand clones, 80% to 85% seen once; the top ten hold 5.1%. This chain joins TRBV5-1 and TRBJ2-7, with D possibly TRBD1 on 6 matching bases. The clonotype originates from a woman aged 60-75 years who had recovered from COVID-19. Sequenced sample: peripheral blood. The CDR3 nucleotides read TGCGCCAGCAGCTTGGAGGTGGGGGCAAGACGGTACGAGCAGTACTTC. It yields the protein CASSLEVGARRYEQYF.